The present TCR beta chain was sequenced within a study of shared clonotypes between healthy human individuals. On the study more broadly: Donors had three CD4 naive, three CD4 memory, two CD8 naive and one CD8 memory plate apiece.

There are a few counts of this clone. The V and J ends lost 1 base and 5 bases respectively, with 18 bases between them. The CDR3 is 17 amino acids. Germline lookup yields CDR1 LGHNA and CDR2 YNFKEQ. Data came from immunoSEQ multiplex PCR; TCRdb stores just in-frame clones and leaves some out. The table records over 2,000,000 clones, 93% of them present only once. Naive-designated CD8 cells lacked CD45RO, were positively enriched for CCR7, and omitted terminally differentiated effector memory CD45RA+ cells. This sequence joins TRBV4-2 and TRBJ2-1, with D hard to call. The sequence was obtained from a man aged 18 to 35 in good health. Some clones in this sample may be carry-over from other donors' samples. The sample consisted of naive CD8+ T cells from PBMCs. CDR3 amino acids: CASSQGLVGDTDNEQFF. The CDR3 DNA follows: TGTGCCAGCAGCCAAGGGCTCGTGGGCGACACTGACAATGAGCAGTTCTTC.